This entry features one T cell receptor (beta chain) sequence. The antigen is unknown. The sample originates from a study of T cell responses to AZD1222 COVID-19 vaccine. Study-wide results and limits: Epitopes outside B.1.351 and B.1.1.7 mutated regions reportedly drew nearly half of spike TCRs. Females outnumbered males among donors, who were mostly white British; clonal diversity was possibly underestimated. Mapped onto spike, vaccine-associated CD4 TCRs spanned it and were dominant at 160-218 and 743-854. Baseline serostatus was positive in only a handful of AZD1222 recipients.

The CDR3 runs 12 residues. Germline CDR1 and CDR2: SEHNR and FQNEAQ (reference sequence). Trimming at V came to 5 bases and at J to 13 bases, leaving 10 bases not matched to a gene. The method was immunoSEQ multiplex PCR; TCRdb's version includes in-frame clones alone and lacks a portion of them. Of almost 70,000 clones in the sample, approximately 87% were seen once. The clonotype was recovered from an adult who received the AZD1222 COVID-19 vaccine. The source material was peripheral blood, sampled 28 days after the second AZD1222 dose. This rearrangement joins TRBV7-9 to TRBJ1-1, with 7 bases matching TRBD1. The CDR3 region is CASSVGTALVFF. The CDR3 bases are TGTGCCAGCAGCGTCGGGACAGCCCTCGTTTTCTTT.